The next 31 T cell receptor beta chains were all read from a single sample in a study of blood T cell repertoires in COVID-19. Sequenced by immunoSEQ multiplex PCR; TCRdb stores in-frame clones only, minus some. Here the sample spans about 82,000 clones, around 89% being singletons. The sample consisted of PBMCs or T cells enriched from blood (not recorded which). The source is a woman in her forties or fifties with acute COVID-19.

The table lists this clone with a few counts. The chain employs TRBV7-8 and TRBJ2-1, with a possible D match to TRBD2 (6 bases). The ends were cut back, 2 bases at V and 5 bases at J, with 13 bases in the middle. CDR3 length: 15 residues. Per germline, CDR1 SGHVS and CDR2 FQNEAQ. CDR3 loop: CASSLRRERHNEQFF. For the CDR3, the DNA is TGTGCCAGCAGCTTACGACGGGAGAGGCACAATGAGCAGTTCTTC. Together with reference TRBV7-8 and TRBJ2-1, the CDR3 gives the full variable domain: GAGVSQSPRYKVAKRGQDVALRCDPISGHVSLFWYQQALGQGPEFLTYFQNEAQLDKSGLPSDRFFAERPEGSVSTLKIQRTQQEDSAVYLCASSLRRERHNEQFFGPGTRLTVL.

The CDR3 protein is CASSLGGTGASNTEAFF. The CDR3 coding sequence is TGTGCCAGCAGCCTAGGAGGGACAGGGGCTTCGAACACTGAAGCTTTCTTT. The genes are TRBV11-3 and TRBJ1-1; 10 nucleotides match TRBD1. Germline loops: CDR1 SGHNT, CDR2 YENEEA. The CDR3 spans 17 residues. J was trimmed by 1 base and V by 5 bases; bases with no gene match: 10.

This clone was seen only once. This chain joins TRBV14 and TRBJ1-1; a weak D match, TRBD1 (6 bases). The CDR3 covers 15 residues. The ends were cut back, 1 base at V and 4 bases at J, with 13 bases in the middle. Germline V gives CDR1 SGHDN, CDR2 FVKESK. The CDR3 nucleotides are TGTGCCAGCAGCCAAGTCCTGACAGGACGCACTGAAGCTTTCTTT. Its protein is CASSQVLTGRTEAFF.

This clone was picked up a small number of times. The chain recombines TRBV11-2 with TRBJ1-6; 8 nucleotides agree with TRBD1. V was pared by 4 bases and J by 9 bases, with 8 bases of the junction left unmatched. CDR1 is SGHAT and CDR2 is FQNNGV in the germline V gene. The length of the CDR3 is 15 residues. CDR3 DNA: TGTGCCAGCAGCTCCCGGACAGGGAAAGCTTCACCCCTCCACTTT. Translated: CASSSRTGKASPLHF.

V is TRBV5-4 and J is TRBJ2-3; TRBD2 agrees at 7 bases. The CDR3 has 15 residues. Losses at the gene ends were 1 base for V and 5 bases for J; bases not matched to a gene: 7. The germline CDR1 and CDR2 sequences are SGHNT and YYREEE (reference sequence). CDR3 loop: CASSLSLAPLDTQYF. The CDR3 bases are TGTGCCAGCAGCTTGTCACTAGCGCCCTTAGATACGCAGTATTTT. The full variable domain, rest sourced from reference TRBV5-4 and TRBJ2-3, is ETGVTQSPTHLIKTRGQQVTLRCSSQSGHNTVSWYQQALGQGPQFIFQYYREEENGRGNFPPRFSGLQFPNYSSELNVNALELDDSALYLCASSLSLAPLDTQYFGPGTRLTVL.

V and J are TRBV7-6 and TRBJ2-2, with TRBD2 identical over 13 bases. V lost 5 bases, J lost 1 base, and 13 bases stayed unmatched. The CDR3 has 20 residues. The germline V gene has CDR1 SGHVS and CDR2 FNYEAQ. The CDR3 nucleotides read TGTGCCAGCAGCCCTAGGACTAGCGGGAGCCCCAACTTGAACACCGGGGAGCTGTTTTTT. This gives the protein CASSPRTSGSPNLNTGELFF. Complete variable domain (other parts from reference TRBV7-6 and TRBJ2-2): GAGVSQSPRYKVTKRGQDVALRCDPISGHVSLYWYRQALGQGPEFLTYFNYEAQQDKSGLPNDRFSAERPEGSISTLTIQRTEQRDSAMYRCASSPRTSGSPNLNTGELFFGEGSRLTVL.

The gene calls are TRBV6-2 or TRBV6-3 and TRBJ2-2; D may be TRBD2 (5 bases). CDR1 MNHEY and CDR2 SVGEGT come from the germline V gene. Trimming left V 4 bases short and J 9 bases short, with 15 bases between. The length of the CDR3 is 14 residues. CDR3 residues: CASSWSSPGWELFF. In DNA form, the CDR3 reads TGTGCCAGCAGTTGGTCTTCCCCGGGATGGGAGCTGTTTTTT.

The chain links TRBV24-1 to TRBJ2-1; 8 bases match TRBD1. Germline V lookup: CDR1 KGHDR, CDR2 SFDVKD. The CDR3 extends over 16 amino acids. J lost 0 bases, V lost 3 bases, and 3 bases had no gene match. The CDR3 DNA sequence: TGTGCCACCAGTGATAGGACAGGGCCCTCCTACAATGAGCAGTTCTTC. Its protein is CATSDRTGPSYNEQFF.

Only one count was recorded for this clone. Compared with germline, one end of the junction differs, possibly owing to a read error. The chain uses TRBV15 and TRBJ2-3; TRBD2 matches at 7 bases. Germline V gene data show CDR1 as LNHNV and CDR2 as YYDKDF (reference sequence). The length of the CDR3 is 14 residues. The CDR3 reads CATSRDRRAGLPSF. DNA for the CDR3: TGTGCCACCAGCAGAGATCGTAGGGCGGGACTACCTAGCTTT.

Only one count was recorded for this clone. CDR3: CASSLFLRLTDTQYF. The CDR3, as DNA: TGTGCCAGCAGCTTATTTTTGCGCCTCACAGATACGCAGTATTTT. J is TRBJ2-3 and V is TRBV11-3; D not resolved. V lost 2 bases to trimming and J lost 2 bases, with 11 bases between them. Germline V CDR1 and CDR2: SGHNT, YENEEA. The CDR3 contains 15 residues.

V is TRBV4-2 and J is TRBJ1-1, with D maybe TRBD1 (5 bases). Germline V gene sequence: CDR1 LGHNA, CDR2 YNFKEQ. There are 16 residues in the CDR3. V shed 2 bases and J shed 2 bases, with 15 bases lying between them. The chain's CDR3 is CASSQRLAQVNTEAFF. The DNA of the CDR3 is TGTGCCAGCAGCCAAAGATTAGCACAGGTTAACACTGAAGCTTTCTTT.

This clone was seen only a few times. This chain joins TRBV5-4 and TRBJ2-1, with no clear D. CDR1 is SGHNT and CDR2 is YYREEE in the germline V gene (reference sequence). Trimming cost V 4 bases and J 6 bases, with 5 bases left between them. The CDR3 extends over 11 amino acids. The CDR3 sequence is CASSASNEQFF. CDR3 in DNA: TGTGCCAGCAGCGCCAGCAATGAGCAGTTCTTC.

V and J are TRBV15 and TRBJ1-1; D not resolved. Per germline, CDR1 LNHNV and CDR2 YYDKDF (reference sequence). This CDR3 comprises 13 residues. V dropped 9 bases and J dropped 2 bases, with 13 bases sitting between them. The DNA of the CDR3 is TGTGCCACATCTTCTAGAACAAACACTGAAGCTTTCTTT. The encoded protein is CATSSRTNTEAFF. The variable domain in full, with the rest retrieved from reference TRBV15 and TRBJ1-1, is DAMVIQNPRYQVTQFGKPVTLSCSQTLNHNVMYWYQQKSSQAPKLLFHYYDKDFNNEADTPDNFQSRRPNTSFCFLDIRSPGLGDTAMYLCATSSRTNTEAFFGQGTRLTVV.

This CDR3 reads CASSLTGLSGMGEQFF. The CDR3 DNA follows: TGTGCCAGCAGCTTAACAGGACTAAGTGGTATGGGTGAGCAGTTCTTC. This sequence joins TRBV7-3 and TRBJ2-1; D possibly corresponds to TRBD2 (6 bases). Germline CDR1 SGHTA, CDR2 FQGTGA. The V end was cut by 0 bases, the J end by 9 bases, with 18 bases between. This CDR3 has 16 residues.

The V call is TRBV19, the J call TRBJ1-1, with no clear D. Germline CDR1 reads LNHDA; CDR2 reads SQIVND (reference sequence). The CDR3 extends over 11 amino acids. Trimming cost V 4 bases and J 4 bases, with 4 bases left between them. CDR3 coding DNA: TGTGCCAGTAGTACATCCACTGAAGCTTTCTTT. Protein: CASSTSTEAFF. Drawing the rest from reference TRBV19 and TRBJ1-1, the complete variable domain is DGGITQSPKYLFRKEGQNVTLSCEQNLNHDAMYWYRQDPGQGLRLIYYSQIVNDFQKGDIAEGYSVSREKKESFPLTVTSAQKNPTAFYLCASSTSTEAFFGQGTRLTVV.

This clone has just one count. The chain couples TRBV15 to TRBJ1-1; D may be TRBD1 (6 bases). The germline CDR1 and CDR2 sequences are LNHNV and YYDKDF (reference sequence). CDR3 size: 15 residues. Trimming took off 6 bases at V and 1 base at J, with 15 bases between the two ends. The CDR3 loop is CATSLKGRGNTEAFF. The CDR3 DNA reads as TGTGCCACCAGTCTGAAGGGCAGGGGGAACACTGAAGCTTTCTTT.

The chain employs TRBV7-2 and TRBJ2-2; TRBD1 agrees at 9 bases. Germline values: CDR1 SGHTA, CDR2 FQGNSA. V gave up 6 bases and J gave up 6 bases; unmatched junction bases: 2. This CDR3 spans 13 amino acids. The CDR3 nucleotides are TGTGCCAGCAGTCGACAGGGGGCCGGGGAGCTGTTTTTT. Translating gives CASSRQGAGELFF.

This chain uses TRBV29-1 with TRBJ2-2; 9 bases line up with TRBD2. V gave up 4 bases and J gave up 0 bases; unmatched junction bases: 3. CDR1 and CDR2 from the germline V gene are SQVTM and ANQGSEA. The CDR3 covers 15 residues. DNA for the CDR3: TGCAGCGTTGTCCTAGCGGGGACGAACACCGGGGAGCTGTTTTTT. Translating it yields CSVVLAGTNTGELFF.

The chain joins TRBV10-3 to TRBJ1-3, with D unresolved. Trimming pared 3 bases from V and 0 bases from J, leaving 6 bases between. This CDR3 comprises 14 residues. CDR1 is ENHRY and CDR2 is SYGVKD in the germline V gene. This CDR3 reads CAISDGSSGNTIYF. CDR3 nucleotide sequence: TGTGCCATCAGTGACGGGAGCTCTGGAAACACCATATATTTT.

The chain couples TRBV11-2 to TRBJ2-4; 8 nucleotides align to TRBD1. The V segment lost 5 bases and the J segment 9 bases; nucleotides outside the gene matches: 3. This CDR3 has 12 amino acids. CDR1 is SGHAT and CDR2 is FQNNGV in the germline V gene. The CDR3 DNA sequence: TGTGCCAGCAGCCCCGACAGGGGCATTCAGTACTTC. Its protein is CASSPDRGIQYF.

This sequence joins TRBV24-1 and TRBJ2-3; D not resolved. The V gene lost 2 bases and the J gene lost 4 bases, with 9 bases spanning the gap. Germline lookup yields CDR1 KGHDR and CDR2 SFDVKD. The CDR3 is 14 residues long. CDR3 sequence: CATSDSRSADTQYF. Written as DNA, the CDR3 is TGTGCCACCAGTGATTCGAGAAGCGCAGATACGCAGTATTTT.

The rearrangement joins TRBV30 to TRBJ1-1; D unclear. The CDR3 length is 13 residues. V lost 5 bases to trimming and J lost 4 bases, with 14 bases between them. Germline values: CDR1 GTSNPN, CDR2 SVGIG (reference sequence). This CDR3 reads CAWGKTSGTEAFF. The CDR3 DNA sequence: TGTGCCTGGGGCAAAACCTCGGGCACTGAAGCTTTCTTT.

The rearrangement uses TRBV27 and TRBJ2-1, with 7 bases lining up with TRBD2. The trim removed 2 bases at V and 3 bases at J, leaving 13 bases unmatched. This CDR3 spans 18 amino acids. Germline loops: CDR1 MNHEY, CDR2 SMNVEV (reference sequence). The CDR3 spells CASSLGLAEAGIYNEQFF. CDR3 nucleotide sequence: TGTGCCAGCAGTTTAGGTCTAGCGGAGGCGGGGATCTACAATGAGCAGTTCTTC.

This chain links TRBV19 with TRBJ2-6; 7 nucleotides line up with TRBD2. Germline loops: CDR1 LNHDA, CDR2 SQIVND (reference sequence). CDR3 length equals 16 residues. V lost 0 bases, J lost 2 bases, and 1 base stayed unmatched. The CDR3 DNA reads TGTGCCAGTAGTATAGATCGGGGGGCTGGGGCCAACGTCCTGACTTTC. Translation: CASSIDRGAGANVLTF.

The rearrangement links TRBV9 to TRBJ2-7, with 9 bases matching TRBD2. Germline trimming cut 4 bases from V and 4 bases from J; bases unmatched to any gene: 6. Germline V gene data show CDR1 as SGDLS and CDR2 as YYNGEE. This CDR3 has 14 residues. DNA of the CDR3: TGTGCCAGCAGCCTGGGAGCGGGAGGATACGAGCAGTACTTC. This codes for CASSLGAGGYEQYF.

This chain uses TRBV3-1 (or the pseudogene TRBV3-2) with TRBJ2-7; TRBD2 matches at 9 bases. The CDR3 is 15 amino acids. Germline-derived CDR1 and CDR2 are LGHDT and YNNKEL (reference sequence). V lost 3 bases, J lost 3 bases, and 6 bases stayed unmatched. This CDR3 reads CASSHLSGRLYEQYF. For the CDR3, the DNA is TGTGCCAGCAGCCACCTAAGCGGGAGGCTCTACGAGCAGTACTTC.

This rearrangement joins TRBV2 to TRBJ1-1, with unresolved D. The CDR3 spans 13 residues. V shed 2 bases and J shed 9 bases, with 13 bases lying between them. Germline lookup yields CDR1 SNHLY and CDR2 FYNNEI. The DNA for the CDR3 is TGTGCCAGCAGTGAATATGCAACATCTCAAGCTTTCTTT. Translation: CASSEYATSQAFF.

The rearrangement uses TRBV5-6 and TRBJ2-2, with 10 bases fitting TRBD2. Germline loops: CDR1 SGHDT, CDR2 YYEEEE. The junction had 5 bases not matched to a gene; V was cut back by 0 bases and J by 6 bases. CDR3 size: 16 residues. The CDR3 spells CASSLAASGSPGELFF. The CDR3 coding sequence is TGTGCCAGCAGCTTGGCGGCTAGCGGGAGCCCCGGGGAGCTGTTTTTT.

This clone has a handful of counts. The V gene is TRBV12-3 or TRBV12-4, the J gene TRBJ1-5; D uncertain. Trimming left V 2 bases short and J 6 bases short, with 8 bases between. There are 13 residues in the CDR3. Here the CDR3 reads CASSLFSGQPQHF. CDR3 coding DNA: TGTGCCAGCAGTTTATTCTCGGGTCAGCCCCAGCATTTT.

This clone occurred once. The chain joins TRBV9 to TRBJ2-1; 9 bases line up with TRBD1. Germline V gene sequence: CDR1 SGDLS, CDR2 YYNGEE. The junction had 5 bases not matched to a gene; V was cut back by 0 bases and J by 7 bases. The CDR3 consists of 15 residues. The CDR3 DNA is TGTGCCAGCAGCGTAGAGGGACAGGGTAGTAATGAGCAGTTCTTC. Translating gives CASSVEGQGSNEQFF.

J is TRBJ2-7 and V is TRBV5-1, with no clear D. Per germline, CDR1 SGHRS and CDR2 YFSETQ. This CDR3 has 14 residues. Trimming cost V 0 bases and J 0 bases, with 7 bases left between them. CDR3 nucleotides: TGCGCCAGCAGCTTGGATGTGAGCTCCTACGAGCAGTACTTC. This translates into CASSLDVSSYEQYF. The variable domain in full, with the rest retrieved from reference TRBV5-1 and TRBJ2-7, is KAGVTQTPRYLIKTRGQQVTLSCSPISGHRSVSWYQQTPGQGLQFLFEYFSETQRNKGNFPGRFSGRQFSNSRSEMNVSTLELGDSALYLCASSLDVSSYEQYFGPGTRLTVT.